A selection of T cell receptor beta chains follows, all from one sample in a study of T cells in Graves' hyperthyroidism and ophthalmopathy. In TCRdb, the multiplex PCR reads were re-called with MiXCR into one record per CDR3 protein. The sample holds roughly 400,000 distinct CDR3 sequences, about an eighth seen once. Sequencing was performed on blood. The receptor set was obtained from a man aged 45-65 years with Graves' ophthalmopathy. The CDR3 runs from the conserved cysteine through the conserved F or W. The D gene is left open where the match is weak. Clone size is given for some rows only: seen once, a few or many times, or a class if the clone is expanded.

V gene	J gene	clone size	CDR3 length	D gene	CDR3 protein	CDR3 DNA
TRBV7-3	TRBJ2-1	many	17	TRBD2	CASSKGAGSGRAGEQFF	TGTGCCAGCAGCAAAGGGGCCGGTAGCGGGAGGGCCGGTGAGCAGTTCTTC
TRBV12-3/TRBV12-4	TRBJ1-2	few	13	TRBD1	CASRGDRSYGYTF	TGTGCCAGCAGGGGGGACAGGTCATATGGCTACACCTTC
TRBV27	TRBJ2-2	-	16	TRBD2	CASSAGLAAGTGELFF	TGTGCCAGCAGTGCGGGACTAGCGGCCGGGACCGGGGAGCTGTTTTTT
TRBV28	TRBJ2-7	many	15	-	CASSLTLMRYYEQYF	TGTGCCAGCAGTTTAACTCTGATGAGATACTACGAGCAGTACTTC
TRBV12-3/TRBV12-4	TRBJ2-2	-	13	-	CASGTFSGGELFF	TGTGCCAGCGGAACCTTTAGTGGCGGGGAGCTGTTTTTT
TRBV5-1	TRBJ2-1	many	20	TRBD2	CASSFSQLAGGPRSYNEQFF	TGCGCCAGCAGCTTTTCTCAACTAGCGGGAGGGCCCCGCTCCTACAATGAGCAGTTCTTC
TRBV7-9	TRBJ1-1	many	16	-	CASSLSGGWMNTEAFF	TGTGCCAGCAGCTTATCGGGGGGCTGGATGAACACTGAAGCTTTCTTT
TRBV7-4	TRBJ2-5	-	15	TRBD1	CASNRDRGQRETQYF	TGTGCCAGCAACCGGGACAGGGGGCAGAGGGAGACCCAGTACTTC
TRBV20-1	TRBJ2-4	many	16	-	CSAREPFATVTNIQYF	TGCAGTGCTAGAGAACCTTTTGCGACAGTCACAAACATTCAGTACTTC
TRBV12-3/TRBV12-4	TRBJ2-7	many	16	-	CASSGTAQGRNYEQYF	TGTGCCAGCAGTGGAACGGCGCAGGGGAGGAACTACGAGCAGTACTTC
TRBV27	TRBJ2-6	-	15	-	CASSLSLAGANVLTF	TGTGCCAGCAGTTTATCTCTAGCTGGGGCCAACGTCCTGACTTTC
TRBV20-1	TRBJ2-1	many	12	-	CSARENPGGQFF	TGCAGTGCTAGAGAAAACCCGGGGGGCCAGTTCTTC
TRBV9	TRBJ2-3	many	14	-	CASTPQLGTDTQYF	TGTGCCAGCACCCCCCAGTTGGGCACAGATACGCAGTATTTT
TRBV12-3/TRBV12-4	TRBJ2-3	-	14	-	CANTTSASTDTQYF	TGTGCCAACACTACATCCGCTAGCACAGATACGCAGTATTTT
TRBV28	TRBJ1-1	few	15	TRBD1	CASTLPYGQVAEAFF	TGTGCCTCCACCCTTCCATACGGACAGGTGGCTGAAGCTTTCTTT
TRBV29-1	TRBJ2-1	many	13	TRBD1	CSGRDRGLDEQFF	TGCAGCGGCCGGGACAGGGGCTTGGATGAGCAGTTCTTC